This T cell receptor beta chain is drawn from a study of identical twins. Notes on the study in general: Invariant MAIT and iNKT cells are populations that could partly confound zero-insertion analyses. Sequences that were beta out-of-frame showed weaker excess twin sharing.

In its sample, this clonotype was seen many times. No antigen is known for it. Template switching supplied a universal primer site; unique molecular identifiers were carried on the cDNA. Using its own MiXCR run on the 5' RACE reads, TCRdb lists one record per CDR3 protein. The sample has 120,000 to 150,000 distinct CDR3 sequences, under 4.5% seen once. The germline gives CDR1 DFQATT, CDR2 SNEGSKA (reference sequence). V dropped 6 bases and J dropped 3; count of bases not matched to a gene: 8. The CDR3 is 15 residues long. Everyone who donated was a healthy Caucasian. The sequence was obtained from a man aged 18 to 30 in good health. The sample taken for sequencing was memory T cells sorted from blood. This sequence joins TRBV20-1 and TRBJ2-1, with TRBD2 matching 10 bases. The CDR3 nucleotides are TGCAGTGCGGAGAGATTAGCGGGAGGCTACAATGAGCAGTTCTTC. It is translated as CSAERLAGGYNEQFF.